The present entry profiles one T cell receptor (beta chain) with its context. This clone came up once. It lacks a known antigen. No quality values exist for individual bases; no much larger clone is one base distant. The data derive from a study of shared clonotypes between healthy human individuals (dated by TCRdb to 2019 to 2021). Looking at the study overall: A few men and two women, aged 18 to 49 years, made up the cohort. For each donor, CD4 naive and CD4 memory were each given three plates, CD8 naive was given two plates, and CD8 memory was given one plate. The study deeply sequenced blood TCR repertoires of about five healthy adults to estimate repertoire size and the extent of clonotype sharing between individuals. To increase sequencing depth and limit assay-specific biases, TCR repertoire library preparation and sequencing were carried out by different laboratories using diverse techniques. Per donor, leukapheresis produced somewhere between about 0.9 and 9.5 billion PBMCs. What the authors observed across the whole study: Pairwise subsampling indicated that sequencing depth was expected to affect the degree of clonotype sharing among donors. Sampling was limited to blood, and TCR repertoires in tissue likely differ from TCR repertoires in blood. When a handful of donors were compared, the shared fraction of clonotypes was 5% to 6.5% for naive CD4, about 4% for naive CD8, 2.3% for memory CD4, and 0.4% for memory CD8. Larger estimated clonotype richness was generally found for naive subsets than for memory subsets. Incomplete sequencing was indicated by rarefaction of sorted-subset datasets, despite the large sequencing depth. Higher generation probabilities were observed for clonotypes shared by all four sorted-subset donors than for non-shared clonotypes. The genetic and exposure-history diversity represented was limited by the small number of donors.

Trimming costs V 3 bases and J 5 bases, and their ends lie 21 bases apart. CDR3 length: 17 amino acids, cysteine to phenylalanine. The entry retains the CDR3 DNA only, 51 bases that are in frame from base 1. For CDR1 and CDR2, the germline V gene lists SGHTA and FQGNSA. Using the deep immunoSEQ assay, multiplex PCR amplified TCR CDR3 regions from genomic DNA. Extracted genomic DNA from each cell subset was distributed evenly across all wells of several immunoSEQ 96-well plates, and each plate was treated as a replicate. For sorted subsets, each replicate PCR was loaded with roughly 200 ng genomic DNA, equivalent to 30,000 or so T cell genomes. Purified libraries were quantified with a Qubit 3.0 fluorometer, sized on a Bioanalyzer 2100, and re-quantified with the KAPA Library Quantification kit. Every immunoSEQ 96-well plate was sequenced on a separate single-read 150-cycle Illumina NextSeq 550 flow cell. As for the authors' bioinformatics: The immunoSEQ output contained only junctional sequences without quality scores, so filtering could not match that applied to full-length reads. To assign V/J genes and CDR3, sequences were annotated against IMGT germline references using PyIR, a Python wrapper for IgBLAST v1.9. Reads with weak V/J assignments (E-value above 1e-6), missing CDR3, stop codons, out-of-frame junctions, or ambiguous translated residues were removed. V3J clonotypes were defined as sequences sharing an identical inferred V gene, J gene, and CDR3 amino acid sequence. To compute the percentage overlap between repertoires, the number of shared unique clonotypes was divided by the size of the smaller repertoire. Three approaches were used to assess repertoire richness: RTK rarefaction, the Chao1 estimator, and Recon v2.1 estimates of unobserved clonotypes. For all TCRbeta clonotypes obtained by the gDNA method from several donors, generation probabilities were computed with OLGA. Drawn from immuneACCESS, this table holds only the in-frame rearrangements with V and J called that TCRdb kept. Clones are partly lost; checked studies trace under half to an unresolved V gene and leave the rest unexplained. The V and J calls and the clone size are those of that table, but D and trimming were determined from the DNA. For this sample the table gives about 2,200,000 clones, of which more than 85% were detected only once. The leading ten clones occupy more than 1.5% of the sample.

CD8 naive samples were obtained by positive selection for CCR7 among CD45RO-negative cells, yielding a CD45RA+CCR7+ population from which TemRA cells were excluded. Healthy HIV-negative adults with no recently reported acute infections or vaccinations were included as donors. Every donor was a Caucasian adult residing in Nashville, Tennessee, USA. Blood was collected by leukapheresis, and PBMCs were isolated by Ficoll-Histopaque density gradient centrifugation and then cryopreserved in liquid nitrogen vapor phase. Analytical flow cytometry was used to check the purity and quantity of each magnetically sorted T cell population. From each sorted fraction, genomic DNA was isolated and quantified by UV absorbance on a Nanodrop 2000c.

The rearrangement combines TRBV7-2 with TRBJ2-3; possibly the D gene is TRBD2, per 6 matching bases. The sequenced sample was naive CD8+ T cells from PBMCs. According to the study, the label for this sample's cell subset or site signals: CD45RA+CCR7+. This sequence was found in a man aged 18 to 30 in good health. Some clones in this sample may be carry-over from other donors' samples. The CDR3 corresponds to CASSLGFGREMLDTQYF. Read as DNA, the sequence is TGTGCCAGCAGCTTGGGATTTGGGCGGGAAATGTTAGATACGCAGTATTTT.